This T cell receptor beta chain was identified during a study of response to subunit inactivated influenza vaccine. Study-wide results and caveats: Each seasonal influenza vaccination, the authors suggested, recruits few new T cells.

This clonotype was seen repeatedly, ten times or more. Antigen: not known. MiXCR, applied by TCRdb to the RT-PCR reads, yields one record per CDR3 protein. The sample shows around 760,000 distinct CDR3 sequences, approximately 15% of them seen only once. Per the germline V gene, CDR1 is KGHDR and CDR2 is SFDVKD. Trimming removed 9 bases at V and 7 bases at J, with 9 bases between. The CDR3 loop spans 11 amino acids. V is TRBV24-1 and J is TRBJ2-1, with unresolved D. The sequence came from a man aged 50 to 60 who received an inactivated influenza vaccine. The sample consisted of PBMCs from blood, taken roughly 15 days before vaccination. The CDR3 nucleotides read TGTGCCACCGGGGTGAGGAATGAGCAGTTCTTC. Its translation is CATGVRNEQFF.